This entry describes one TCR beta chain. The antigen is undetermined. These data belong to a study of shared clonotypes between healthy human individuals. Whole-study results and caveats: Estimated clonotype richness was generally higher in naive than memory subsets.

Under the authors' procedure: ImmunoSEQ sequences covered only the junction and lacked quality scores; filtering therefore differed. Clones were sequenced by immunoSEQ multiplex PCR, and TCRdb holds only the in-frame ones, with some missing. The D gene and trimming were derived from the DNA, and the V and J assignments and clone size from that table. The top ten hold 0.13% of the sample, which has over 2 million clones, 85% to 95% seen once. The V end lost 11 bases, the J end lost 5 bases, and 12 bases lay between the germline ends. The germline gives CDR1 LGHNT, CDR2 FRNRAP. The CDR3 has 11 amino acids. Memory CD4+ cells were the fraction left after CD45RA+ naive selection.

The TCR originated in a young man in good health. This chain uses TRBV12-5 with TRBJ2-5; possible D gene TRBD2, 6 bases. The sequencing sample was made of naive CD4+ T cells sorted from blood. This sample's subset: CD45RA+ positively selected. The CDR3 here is CAPVGGETQYF. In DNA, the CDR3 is TGTGCTCCTGTAGGAGGGGAGACCCAGTACTTC.